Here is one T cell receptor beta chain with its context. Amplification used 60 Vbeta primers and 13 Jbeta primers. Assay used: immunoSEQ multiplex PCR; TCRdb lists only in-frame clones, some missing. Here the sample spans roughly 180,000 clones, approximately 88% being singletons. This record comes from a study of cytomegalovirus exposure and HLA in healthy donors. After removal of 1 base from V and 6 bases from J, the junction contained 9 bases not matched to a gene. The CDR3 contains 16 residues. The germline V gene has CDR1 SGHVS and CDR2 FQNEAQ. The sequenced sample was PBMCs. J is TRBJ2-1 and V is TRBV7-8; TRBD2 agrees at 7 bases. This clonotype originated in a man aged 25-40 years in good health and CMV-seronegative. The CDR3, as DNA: TGTGCCAGCAGCTTAGGGGGGGGTATTCTTGTCAATGAGCAGTTCTTC. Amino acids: CASSLGGGILVNEQFF.